This T cell receptor beta chain was captured in a study of T-cell memory formation after mild COVID-19. Study as a whole: For the most part, TCR clusters were specific to one donor.

Overall study findings and caveats: Contracting clones from day 15 to 85 had balanced CD4/CD8; later expanders favoured CD4+. Clones which contracted sat mainly in CM and EM if CD4+, and in EMRA if CD8+.

In regard to this clonotype: The antigen remains unidentified.

5'RACE primed at constant segments yielded TCR alpha and TCR beta cDNA libraries bearing sample barcodes and UMIs. TCRdb passed the 5' RACE reads through MiXCR, listing each CDR3 protein once. This sample yields more than 350,000 distinct CDR3 sequences, of which 16% are seen a single time; roughly 21% belongs to the top ten. The sample consisted of PBMCs or a T cell subset sorted from them (not recorded which). This TCR was sampled from a man aged 18 to 30 who had mild COVID-19 (a few samples of this study predate the infection). Cell type and time point are not known.

CDR3 loop: CSASPGRNGNTEAFF. The DNA for the CDR3 is TGCAGTGCGAGTCCGGGACGGAATGGGAACACTGAAGCTTTCTTT. This sequence joins TRBV20-1 and TRBJ1-1; TRBD1 is a possible D gene (5 bases). Per germline, CDR1 DFQATT and CDR2 SNEGSKA (reference sequence). Trimming left V 6 bases short and J 1 base short, with 18 bases between. The CDR3 runs 15 residues.